The 12 T cell receptor beta chains given below trace back to one sample, sequenced in a study of OX40 agonist ivuxolimab in advanced cancers. Using immunoSEQ multiplex PCR, the repertoire was profiled, and TCRdb retains in-frame clones only, with some absent. In the table there are about 79,000 clones, approximately 94% of which are singletons. The source was CD4+ or CD8+ T cells sorted from blood, collected in a trial of the OX40 agonist ivuxolimab. These receptors originate from an adult with an advanced solid tumor such as melanoma, head and neck, liver or kidney cancer.

The chain joins TRBV30 to TRBJ1-1; D is unclear. This CDR3 is 11 amino acids long. Germline CDR1 is GTSNPN and CDR2 is SVGIG (reference sequence). V was pared by 1 base and J by 6 bases, with 6 bases between. The DNA of the CDR3 is TGTGCCTGGAGTGCCGGGTCTGAAGCTTTCTTT. Translating it yields CAWSAGSEAFF.

The chain has TRBV19 and TRBJ2-1; 10 bases are a match to TRBD2. The CDR3 runs 15 residues. J lost 6 bases, V lost 3 bases, and 5 bases had no gene match. CDR1 is LNHDA and CDR2 is SQIVND in the germline V gene (reference sequence). CDR3: CASSISSGGINEQFF. As DNA, the CDR3 is TGTGCCAGTAGTATCTCTAGCGGGGGAATCAATGAGCAGTTCTTC.

The V gene is TRBV6-5, the J gene TRBJ2-2, with a possible D match to TRBD1 (7 bases). Trimming took off 6 bases at V and 5 bases at J, with 16 bases between the two ends. Germline V gives CDR1 MNHEY, CDR2 SVGAGI. The CDR3 extends over 15 amino acids. CDR3 nucleotide sequence: TGTGCCAGCAGAAGTACAGGGGAGGAGACCGGGGAGCTGTTTTTT. Its translation: CASRSTGEETGELFF.

The rearrangement joins TRBV25-1 to TRBJ2-7, with D maybe TRBD2 (7 bases). Germline V gene data show CDR1 as MGHDK and CDR2 as SYGVNS. The CDR3 runs to 14 residues. The V end lost 3 bases, the J end lost 2 bases, and 11 bases lay between the germline ends. Written as DNA, the CDR3 is TGTGCCAGCAGTGACCGGGGGGCAGCCTACGAGCAGTACTTC. Translated, it gives CASSDRGAAYEQYF.

The rearrangement joins TRBV9 to TRBJ2-5; either TRBD1 or TRBD2 may supply D (5 bases each). Near its end, the DNA agrees better with TRBJ2-7, so the J call may be wrong. Looked up from germline, CDR1 is SGDLS and CDR2 is YYNGEE. CDR3 size: 14 residues. The CDR3 DNA reads TGTGCCAGCAGCGTAGGAGGGGTCGGCGACGAGCAGTACTTC. Amino acid sequence: CASSVGGVGDEQYF.

The J gene is TRBJ1-5, the V gene TRBV10-1; TRBD1 matches 7 bases. Germline V CDR1 and CDR2: WNHNN, SYGVQD (reference sequence). With 9 bases clipped from V and 3 bases from J, the junction kept 8 bases outside the gene matches. This CDR3 region has 14 residues. CDR3 residues: CARIPDRANQPQHF. CDR3 bases: TGCGCCAGAATACCCGACAGGGCCAATCAGCCCCAGCATTTT.

The chain is built from TRBV27 and TRBJ1-1; 7 bases match TRBD1. There are 14 residues in the CDR3. Trimming cost V 5 bases and J 3 bases; bases outside gene matches: 6. Per the germline V gene, CDR1 is MNHEY and CDR2 is SMNVEV (reference sequence). The CDR3 DNA reads TGTGCCAGCAGTGCCTACAGGGGTTACACTGAAGCTTTCTTT. Its translation is CASSAYRGYTEAFF.

A single count supports this clone. The chain recombines TRBV9 with TRBJ1-2, with TRBD1 matching over 8 bases. Germline-derived CDR1 and CDR2 are SGDLS and YYNGEE. Trimming cost V 4 bases and J 6 bases; bases outside gene matches: 8. There are 14 residues in the CDR3. The CDR3 sequence: CASSPGGWVDGYTF. In DNA form, the CDR3 reads TGTGCCAGCAGCCCAGGGGGCTGGGTCGATGGCTACACCTTC.

J is TRBJ2-7 and V is TRBV19; D call uncertain. The CDR3 is 14 amino acids. Germline CDR1 reads LNHDA; CDR2 reads SQIVND (reference sequence). Trimming shortened V by 3 bases and J by 3 bases, and 12 bases separated the two germline ends. CDR3 protein: CASSIHSAGYEQYF. The CDR3 coding sequence is TGTGCCAGTAGTATTCATTCGGCTGGCTACGAGCAGTACTTC.

The rearrangement links TRBV7-2 to TRBJ2-7, with D perhaps matching TRBD1 (6 bases). The ends were cut back, 2 bases at V and 3 bases at J, with 8 bases in the middle. The CDR3 loop spans 13 amino acids. Germline values: CDR1 SGHTA, CDR2 FQGNSA. This CDR3 reads CASSLPRGYEQYF. CDR3 in DNA: TGTGCCAGCAGCTTACCCAGGGGCTACGAGCAGTACTTC.

The rearrangement links TRBV28 to TRBJ2-5, with 8 bases aligning to TRBD1. This CDR3 has 16 residues. The germline CDR1 and CDR2 sequences are MDHEN and SYDVKM. V lost 4 bases to trimming and J lost 0 bases; unmatched junction nucleotides: 7. In DNA, the CDR3 is TGTGCCAGCAGTTCACAGGGGGAAGAGTACCAAGAGACCCAGTACTTC. This codes for CASSSQGEEYQETQYF.

This chain uses TRBV9 with TRBJ2-7; D is possibly TRBD1 (6 bases). V shed 3 bases and J shed 3 bases, with 28 bases lying between them. This CDR3 comprises 19 residues. Germline CDR1 reads SGDLS; CDR2 reads YYNGEE. The CDR3 spells CASSAHPPGRQGINYEQYF. The CDR3 coding sequence is TGTGCCAGCAGCGCCCACCCTCCCGGGCGGCAGGGGATAAACTACGAGCAGTACTTC.